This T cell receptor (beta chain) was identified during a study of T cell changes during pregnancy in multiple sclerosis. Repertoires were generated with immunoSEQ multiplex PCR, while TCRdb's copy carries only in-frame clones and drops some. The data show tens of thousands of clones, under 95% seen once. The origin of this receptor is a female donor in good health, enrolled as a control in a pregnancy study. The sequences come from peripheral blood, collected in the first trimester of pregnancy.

The CDR3 region is CASSTSRSGNTIYF. CDR3 DNA sequence: TGCGCCAGCAGCACTTCTCGCTCTGGAAACACCATATATTTT. V gene TRBV4-3 combines with J gene TRBJ1-3; D not certain. CDR3 length: 14 amino acids. CDR1 is LGHNA, CDR2 YSLEER, per germline. Trimming cost V 5 bases and J 0 bases, with 8 bases left between them.